The sequence of this T cell receptor beta chain was determined in a study of shared clonotypes between healthy human individuals. Looking at the study overall: Samples came from a couple of female and a few male donors aged 18 to 49. Broader study findings: The sole specimen, blood, was sampled, and tissue repertoires likely differ.

This clone was counted once. Its antigen is unidentified. Naive CD8 cells lacked CD45RO, underwent positive selection for CCR7 and left out terminally differentiated effector memory CD45RA+ cells. Per the authors' pipeline: Junction-only sequences without quality scores came from ImmunoSEQ, so filtering differed. Assay used: immunoSEQ multiplex PCR; TCRdb lists only in-frame clones, some missing. V and J calls and clone size are given by that table; D and trimming were obtained from the DNA. The data hold around 2,000,000 clones, with just under 95% observed a single time. V was pared by 4 bases and J by 0 bases, with 6 bases of the junction left unmatched. This CDR3 is 15 amino acids long. Germline CDR1 and CDR2: SGHKS and YYEKEE (reference sequence).

The clonotype originates from a man aged 18 to 30 in good health. Material: naive CD8+ T cells sorted from blood. This chain links TRBV5-5 with TRBJ1-2; 7 bases agree with TRBD1. The CDR3 DNA reads as TGTGCCAGCAGCCCAACAGGGGAAACTAACTATGGCTACACCTTC. Its translation: CASSPTGETNYGYTF.